Each of the 23 T cell receptor beta chains below was sequenced from the same sample in a study of OX40 agonist ivuxolimab in advanced cancers. To prepare the library, the immunoSEQ multiplex PCR assay was applied. Imported from immuneACCESS, the table was reduced by TCRdb to in-frame sequences with V and J called. These copies leave out some clones; in studies compared against another copy, an unresolved V gene accounts for under half, and the cause of the remainder is not known. The sample table lists 35,000 to 55,000 clones, more than 70% of them with a count of one. The ten biggest clones cover approximately 7.5% of the sample. Specimen: CD4+ or CD8+ T cells sorted from blood, collected in a trial of the OX40 agonist ivuxolimab. The receptors were sampled from an adult with an advanced solid tumor such as melanoma, head and neck, liver or kidney cancer.

This rearrangement joins TRBV7-9 to TRBJ1-1, with D unresolved. Trimming shortened V by 1 base and J by 7 bases, and 16 bases separated the two germline ends. CDR1 and CDR2 (germline): SEHNR, FQNEAQ (reference sequence). The CDR3 length is 15 residues. CDR3 amino acids: CASSLVGFRRSEAFF. The CDR3 bases are TGTGCCAGCAGCTTAGTGGGGTTCCGAAGAAGTGAAGCTTTCTTT.

The chain has TRBV7-2 and TRBJ2-3; 12 bases map to TRBD2. The trim removed 3 bases at V and 1 base at J, leaving 5 bases unmatched. Germline-derived CDR1 and CDR2 are SGHTA and FQGNSA. This CDR3 has 17 residues. The CDR3 loop reads CASSLDGLAGRTDTQYF. The CDR3 region has the DNA TGTGCCAGCAGCTTGGATGGACTAGCGGGGCGCACAGATACGCAGTATTTT.

The CDR3 here is CASRPRSYF. The DNA of the CDR3 is TGTGCCTCCAGGCCACGGTCGTACTTC. This rearrangement joins TRBV30 to TRBJ2-7, with D unresolved. There are 9 residues in the CDR3. V lost 7 bases and J lost 12, with 13 bases in between. Germline V gene data show CDR1 as GTSNPN and CDR2 as SVGIG (reference sequence).

This sequence joins TRBV5-1 and TRBJ2-3; D not certain. There are 15 residues in the CDR3. Germline values: CDR1 SGHRS, CDR2 YFSETQ. Trimming pared 0 bases from V and 0 bases from J, leaving 8 bases between. This chain's CDR3 is CASSLAWGSTDTQYF. The CDR3 region has the DNA TGCGCCAGCAGCTTGGCATGGGGAAGCACAGATACGCAGTATTTT.

The gene calls are TRBV6-5 and TRBJ2-1; tentative D call: TRBD2 (5 bases). Germline CDR1 is MNHEY and CDR2 is SVGAGI. The CDR3 has 16 residues. The V gene lost 1 base and the J gene lost 2 bases, with 12 bases spanning the gap. The CDR3 spells CASSYLGGYPYNEQFF. Here the CDR3 DNA reads TGTGCCAGCAGTTACTTAGGCGGGTACCCCTACAATGAGCAGTTCTTC.

The chain uses TRBV19 and TRBJ1-5, with 9 bases that match TRBD1. V lost 6 bases to trimming and J lost 2 bases; unmatched junction nucleotides: 11. The CDR3 extends over 17 amino acids. Per the germline V gene, CDR1 is LNHDA and CDR2 is SQIVND (reference sequence). The CDR3 protein is CASRTGSGQGRNQPQHF. The DNA for the CDR3 is TGTGCCAGTAGAACAGGGAGCGGACAGGGGCGCAATCAGCCCCAGCATTTT.

The chain has TRBV5-1 and TRBJ1-5; D remains unclear. Germline CDR1 reads SGHRS; CDR2 reads YFSETQ. The CDR3 runs to 16 residues. Trimming stripped 3 bases from V and 5 bases from J, with 18 bases between. CDR3 amino acids: CASSWAPMGSYQPQHF. CDR3 sequence (DNA): TGCGCCAGCAGCTGGGCCCCCATGGGGTCGTATCAGCCCCAGCATTTT.

V gene TRBV5-4 combines with J gene TRBJ2-5; D is unclear. CDR3 length equals 14 residues. Trimming took off 4 bases at V and 5 bases at J, with 15 bases between the two ends. Germline lookup yields CDR1 SGHNT and CDR2 YYREEE (reference sequence). CDR3 DNA sequence: TGTGCCAGCAGCACCAATATAATGGGGGAGACCCAGTACTTC. Protein: CASSTNIMGETQYF.

This clone qualifies as medium-sized. This chain uses TRBV29-1 with TRBJ2-1; 8 positions match TRBD2. Germline CDR1 reads SQVTM; CDR2 reads ANQGSEA. V trimming: 7 bases; J trimming: 7 bases; junction bases outside the gene matches: 6. The CDR3 runs to 12 residues. CDR3 residues: CSDGGGGNEQFF. CDR3 DNA sequence: TGCAGCGACGGGGGGGGAGGAAATGAGCAGTTCTTC.

The J gene is TRBJ1-3, the V gene TRBV6-1; tentatively, D is TRBD1 (6 bases). Trimming cost V 1 base and J 0 bases, with 13 bases left between them. In germline, CDR1 is MNHNS, CDR2 SASEGT. This CDR3 is 17 amino acids long. The CDR3 nucleotides read TGTGCCAGCAGTGAAGTGATGGGGGCCGTCTCTGGAAACACCATATATTTT. Translation gives CASSEVMGAVSGNTIYF.

The chain recombines TRBV10-3 with TRBJ2-3; 8 bases map to TRBD2. Per germline, CDR1 ENHRY and CDR2 SYGVKD. V trimming: 10 bases; J trimming: 2 bases; junction bases outside the gene matches: 5. This CDR3 has 13 amino acids. This CDR3 reads CASSGGVTDTQYF. Here the CDR3 DNA reads TGTGCCAGCTCGGGGGGGGTCACAGATACGCAGTATTTT.

The chain recombines TRBV7-9 with TRBJ2-5; 10 nucleotides match TRBD2. J gave up 4 bases and V 5 bases, and 4 bases lay outside the gene matches. CDR1 is SEHNR, CDR2 FQNEAQ, per germline (reference sequence). The CDR3 extends over 14 amino acids. As DNA, the CDR3 is TGTGCCAGCAGCGCCCGGACTAGCGGAGAGACCCAGTACTTC. Protein product: CASSARTSGETQYF.

In its sample, this clone was seen once. The chain couples TRBV9 to TRBJ1-5; weak D call: TRBD1 (5 bases). Germline V gene data show CDR1 as SGDLS and CDR2 as YYNGEE. The CDR3 runs 15 residues. V lost 5 bases, J lost 3 bases, and 15 bases lay in between. In nucleotides, the CDR3 is TGTGCCAGCAGTGCAGAGGGGACGGTCAATCAGCCCCAGCATTTT. Protein: CASSAEGTVNQPQHF.

The rearrangement joins TRBV5-8 to TRBJ2-3, with 12 positions matching TRBD2. With V trimmed by 4 bases and J by 4 bases, 10 bases remained unmatched. The CDR3 contains 17 residues. CDR1 is SGHTS, CDR2 YDEGEE, per germline. CDR3 amino acids: CASSLLTSGRRSDTQYF. CDR3 DNA sequence: TGTGCCAGCAGCCTCCTGACTAGCGGGAGAAGATCAGATACGCAGTATTTT.

This clone was seen just once. The V call is TRBV6-1, the J call TRBJ2-1; 11 bases are a match to TRBD1. The V gene's germline CDR1 is MNHNS and CDR2 SASEGT. The CDR3 consists of 17 residues. The J segment lost 3 bases and the V segment lost 4 bases, leaving 8 bases of the junction unmatched. The CDR3 region is CASSVPAGTGGYNEQFF. The DNA for the CDR3 is TGTGCCAGCAGTGTACCTGCCGGGACAGGGGGCTACAATGAGCAGTTCTTC.

The genes are TRBV5-4 and TRBJ1-2; 7 positions match TRBD1. Germline CDR1 and CDR2: SGHNT and YYREEE (reference sequence). The CDR3 has 14 amino acids. The J segment lost 8 bases and the V segment lost 0 bases, leaving 7 bases of the junction unmatched. This CDR3 is CASSLAQGVEGYTF. As DNA, the CDR3 is TGTGCCAGCAGCTTGGCTCAGGGGGTAGAGGGCTACACCTTC.

This clone came up once. The V gene is TRBV5-1, the J gene TRBJ1-1; D is unresolved. V was clipped by 7 bases and J by 1 base, with 5 bases between them. Germline-derived CDR1 and CDR2 are SGHRS and YFSETQ. The CDR3 runs 11 residues. In nucleotides, the CDR3 is TGCGCCAGCGTAGAGAACACTGAAGCTTTCTTT. Amino acid sequence: CASVENTEAFF. The entire variable domain, with the rest obtained from reference TRBV5-1 and TRBJ1-1, is as follows: KAGVTQTPRYLIKTRGQQVTLSCSPISGHRSVSWYQQTPGQGLQFLFEYFSETQRNKGNFPGRFSGRQFSNSRSEMNVSTLELGDSALYLCASVENTEAFFGQGTRLTVV.

This chain joins TRBV10-3 and TRBJ2-1; TRBD2 agrees at 9 bases. V lost 10 bases, J lost 8 bases, and 9 bases stayed unmatched. The CDR3 spans 13 residues. Per germline, CDR1 ENHRY and CDR2 SYGVKD. In DNA form, the CDR3 reads TGTGCCACACGAGCGGGAGGAGGGGATGAGCAGTTCTTC. Its protein product is CATRAGGGDEQFF.

The V gene is TRBV18, the J gene TRBJ1-4, with D maybe TRBD1 (5 bases). The CDR3 loop spans 13 amino acids. Germline assignment: CDR1 KGHSH and CDR2 LQKENI. V lost 5 bases, J lost 7 bases, and 11 bases lay in between. CDR3 in amino acids: CASSERGGEKLFF. The CDR3 DNA sequence: TGTGCCAGCTCAGAAAGGGGAGGTGAAAAACTGTTTTTT.

The rearrangement uses TRBV5-1 and TRBJ2-1; D may be TRBD2 (6 bases). Germline V gene data show CDR1 as SGHRS and CDR2 as YFSETQ. Trimming removed 0 bases at V and 0 bases at J, with 13 bases between. CDR3 length: 17 residues. CDR3 nucleotide sequence: TGCGCCAGCAGCTTGGAGGCGGGGCCCAGCTCCTACAATGAGCAGTTCTTC. Amino acids: CASSLEAGPSSYNEQFF. Looking up the rest from reference TRBV5-1 and TRBJ2-1 gives the full variable domain: KAGVTQTPRYLIKTRGQQVTLSCSPISGHRSVSWYQQTPGQGLQFLFEYFSETQRNKGNFPGRFSGRQFSNSRSEMNVSTLELGDSALYLCASSLEAGPSSYNEQFFGPGTRLTVL.

This chain uses TRBV7-2 with TRBJ2-7; 11 nucleotides line up with TRBD2. The V and J ends lost 4 bases and 4 bases, in that order; junction bases with no gene match: 9. Germline assignment: CDR1 SGHTA and CDR2 FQGNSA. This CDR3 has 16 amino acids. The CDR3 sequence is CASSSIAGGPVYEQYF. DNA for the CDR3: TGTGCCAGCAGCTCAATAGCGGGAGGGCCGGTATACGAGCAGTACTTC.

This chain uses TRBV2 with TRBJ2-7, with 13 positions matching TRBD2. The length of the CDR3 is 16 residues. The V and J ends lost 3 bases and 1 base, in that order; junction bases with no gene match: 3. Germline CDR1 reads SNHLY; CDR2 reads FYNNEI. CDR3 nucleotide sequence: TGTGCCAGCAGTGACGGACTAGCGGGGGATTCCTACGAGCAGTACTTC. As protein: CASSDGLAGDSYEQYF.

The V gene is TRBV30, the J gene TRBJ2-2; D gene uncertain. The V gene lost 1 base and the J gene lost 8 bases, with 8 bases spanning the gap. Germline CDR1 and CDR2: GTSNPN and SVGIG (reference sequence). The CDR3 extends over 12 amino acids. CDR3: CAWSGLTGELFF. The CDR3 DNA is TGTGCCTGGAGTGGCCTAACTGGGGAGCTGTTTTTT.